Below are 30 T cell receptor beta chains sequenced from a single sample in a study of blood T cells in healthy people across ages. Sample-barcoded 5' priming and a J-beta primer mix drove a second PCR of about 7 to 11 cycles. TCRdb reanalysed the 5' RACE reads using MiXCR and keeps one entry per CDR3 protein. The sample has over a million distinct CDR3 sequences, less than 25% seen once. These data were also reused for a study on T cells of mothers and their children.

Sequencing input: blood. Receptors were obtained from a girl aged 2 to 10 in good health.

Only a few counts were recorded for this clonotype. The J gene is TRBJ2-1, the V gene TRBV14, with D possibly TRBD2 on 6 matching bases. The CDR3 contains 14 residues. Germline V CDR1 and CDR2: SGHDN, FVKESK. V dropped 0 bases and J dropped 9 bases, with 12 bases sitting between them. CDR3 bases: TGTGCCAGCAGCCAAGATAGGTTCGGGGGTGAGCAGTTCTTC. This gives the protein CASSQDRFGGEQFF.

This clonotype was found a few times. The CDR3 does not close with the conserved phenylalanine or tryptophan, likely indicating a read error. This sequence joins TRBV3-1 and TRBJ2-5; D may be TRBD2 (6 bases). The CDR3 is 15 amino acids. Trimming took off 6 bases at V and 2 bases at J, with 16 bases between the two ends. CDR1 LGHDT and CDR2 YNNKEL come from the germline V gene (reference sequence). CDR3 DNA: TGTGCCAGCAGTCACCCAGCGAGCGGGCAAGAGACCCAGTACCTC. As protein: CASSHPASGQETQYL.

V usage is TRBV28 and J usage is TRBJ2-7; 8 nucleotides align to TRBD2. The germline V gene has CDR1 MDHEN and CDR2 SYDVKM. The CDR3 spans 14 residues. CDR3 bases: TGTGCAGCTGTCGCCCGGGGGGGGGTCTACGAGCAGTACTTC. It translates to CAAVARGGVYEQYF.

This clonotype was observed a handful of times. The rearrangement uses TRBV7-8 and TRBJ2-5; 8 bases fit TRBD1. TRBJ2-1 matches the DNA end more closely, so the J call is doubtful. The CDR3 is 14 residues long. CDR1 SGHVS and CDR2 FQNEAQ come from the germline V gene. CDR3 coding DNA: TGTGCCACCGGACAGGGTTCAACCTACAATGAGCAGTTCTTC. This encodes CATGQGSTYNEQFF.

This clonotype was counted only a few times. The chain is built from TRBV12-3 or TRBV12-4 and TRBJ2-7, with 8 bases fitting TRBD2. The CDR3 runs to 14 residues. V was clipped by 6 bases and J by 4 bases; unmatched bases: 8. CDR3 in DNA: TGTGCCAGCAGGAACAACAGCGGGGGTTACGAGCAGTACTTC. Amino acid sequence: CASRNNSGGYEQYF.

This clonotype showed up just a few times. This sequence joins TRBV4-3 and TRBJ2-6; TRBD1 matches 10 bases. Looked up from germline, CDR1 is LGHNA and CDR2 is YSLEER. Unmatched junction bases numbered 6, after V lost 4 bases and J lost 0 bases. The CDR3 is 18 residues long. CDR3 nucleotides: TGCGCCAGCAGCCTCCGGGACAGGGGACCCTCTGGGGCCAACGTCCTGACTTTC. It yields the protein CASSLRDRGPSGANVLTF.

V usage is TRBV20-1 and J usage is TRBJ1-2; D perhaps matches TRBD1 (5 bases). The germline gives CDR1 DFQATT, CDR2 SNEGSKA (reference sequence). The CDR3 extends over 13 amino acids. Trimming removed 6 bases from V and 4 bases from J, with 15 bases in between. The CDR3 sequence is CSAVTRGAYGYTF. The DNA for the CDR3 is TGCAGTGCCGTCACACGTGGGGCCTATGGCTACACCTTC.

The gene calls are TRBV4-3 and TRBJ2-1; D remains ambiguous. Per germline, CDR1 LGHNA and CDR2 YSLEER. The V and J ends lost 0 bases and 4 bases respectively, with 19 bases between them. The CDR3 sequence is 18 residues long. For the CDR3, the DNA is TGCGCCAGCAGCCAAGAGCAGGCCGGCGGCACAGTATACAATGAGCAGTTCTTC. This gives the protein CASSQEQAGGTVYNEQFF.

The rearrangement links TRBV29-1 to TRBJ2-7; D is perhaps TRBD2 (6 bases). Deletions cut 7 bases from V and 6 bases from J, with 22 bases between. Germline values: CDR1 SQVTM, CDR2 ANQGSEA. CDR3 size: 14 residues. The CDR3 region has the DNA TGCAGCGCCGAGTACGGGACTCTGAGTGGCGAGCAGTACTTC. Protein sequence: CSAEYGTLSGEQYF.

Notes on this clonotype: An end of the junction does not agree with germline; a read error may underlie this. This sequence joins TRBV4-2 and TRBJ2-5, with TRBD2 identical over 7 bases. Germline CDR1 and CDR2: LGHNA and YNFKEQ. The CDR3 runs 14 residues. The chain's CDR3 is CASSAGGLYNEQLF. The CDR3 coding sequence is TGTGCCAGCAGCGCCGGGGGGTTGTATAATGAGCAGCTCTTC.

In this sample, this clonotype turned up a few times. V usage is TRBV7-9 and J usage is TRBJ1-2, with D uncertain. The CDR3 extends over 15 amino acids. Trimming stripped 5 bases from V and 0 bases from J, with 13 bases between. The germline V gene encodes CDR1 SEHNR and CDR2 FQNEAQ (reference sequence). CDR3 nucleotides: TGTGCCAGCAGCGATGGGATATTAGCTAACTATGGCTACACCTTC. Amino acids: CASSDGILANYGYTF. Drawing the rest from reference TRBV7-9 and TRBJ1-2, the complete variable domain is DTGVSQNPRHKITKRGQNVTFRCDPISEHNRLYWYRQTLGQGPEFLTYFQNEAQLEKSRLLSDRFSAERPKGSFSTLEIQRTEQGDSAMYLCASSDGILANYGYTFGSGTRLTVV.

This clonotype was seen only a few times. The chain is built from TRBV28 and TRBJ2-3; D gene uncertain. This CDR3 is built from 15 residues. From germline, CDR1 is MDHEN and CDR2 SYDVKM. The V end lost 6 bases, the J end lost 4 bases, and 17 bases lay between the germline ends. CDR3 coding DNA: TGTGCCAGCAGCCCCTGGATCGGCGATGCAGATACGCAGTATTTT. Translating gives CASSPWIGDADTQYF.

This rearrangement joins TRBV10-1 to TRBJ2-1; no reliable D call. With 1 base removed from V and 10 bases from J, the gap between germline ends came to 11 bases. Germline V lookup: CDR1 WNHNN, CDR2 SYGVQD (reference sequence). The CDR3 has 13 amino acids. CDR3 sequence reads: CASSEFVEREQFF. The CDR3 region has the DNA TGCGCCAGCAGTGAGTTCGTAGAGAGAGAGCAGTTCTTC.

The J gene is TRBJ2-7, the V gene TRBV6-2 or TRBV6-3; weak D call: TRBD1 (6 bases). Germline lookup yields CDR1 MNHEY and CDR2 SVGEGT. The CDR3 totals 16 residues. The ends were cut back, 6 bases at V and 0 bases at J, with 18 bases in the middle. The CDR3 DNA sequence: TGTGCCAGCAGATCCCCCGGGACAACCAGCTCCTACGAGCAGTACTTC. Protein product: CASRSPGTTSSYEQYF.

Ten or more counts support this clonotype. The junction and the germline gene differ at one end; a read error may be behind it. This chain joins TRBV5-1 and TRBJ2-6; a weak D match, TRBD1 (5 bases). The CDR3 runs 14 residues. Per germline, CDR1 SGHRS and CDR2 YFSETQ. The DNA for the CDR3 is TGTGCCAGCAGTGACAGCTCTGGGGCCAACGTCCTGACTTTC. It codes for CASSDSSGANVLTF.

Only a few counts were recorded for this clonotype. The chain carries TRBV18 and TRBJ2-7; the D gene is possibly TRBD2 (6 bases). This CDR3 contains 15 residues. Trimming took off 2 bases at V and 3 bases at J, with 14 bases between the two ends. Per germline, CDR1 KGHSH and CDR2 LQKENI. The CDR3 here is CASSPGVAEFYEQYF. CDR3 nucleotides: TGTGCCAGCTCACCAGGGGTAGCGGAGTTCTACGAGCAGTACTTC.

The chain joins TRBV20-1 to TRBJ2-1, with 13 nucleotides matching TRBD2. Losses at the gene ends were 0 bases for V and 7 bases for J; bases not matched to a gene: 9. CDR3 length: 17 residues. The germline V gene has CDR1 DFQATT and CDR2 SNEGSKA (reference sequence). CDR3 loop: CSARDPRTSGSSNEQFF. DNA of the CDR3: TGCAGTGCTAGAGACCCCAGGACTAGCGGGAGTAGTAATGAGCAGTTCTTC.

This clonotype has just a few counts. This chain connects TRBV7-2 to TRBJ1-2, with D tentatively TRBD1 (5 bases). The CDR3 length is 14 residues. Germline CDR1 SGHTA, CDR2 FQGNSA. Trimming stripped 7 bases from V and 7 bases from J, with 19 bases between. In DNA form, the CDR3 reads TGTGCCAGCATTTTCTTCTCCGGGGGACCTGGCTACACCTTC. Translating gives CASIFFSGGPGYTF.

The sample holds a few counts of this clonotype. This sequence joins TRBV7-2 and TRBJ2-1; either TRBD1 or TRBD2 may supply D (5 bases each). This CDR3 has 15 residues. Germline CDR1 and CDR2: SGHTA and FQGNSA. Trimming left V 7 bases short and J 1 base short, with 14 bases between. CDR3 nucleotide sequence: TGTGCCAGCACCCAGGGTGAGCGGTCCTACAATGAGCAGTTCTTC. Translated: CASTQGERSYNEQFF.

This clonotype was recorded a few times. This CDR3 is CASSPSPSGTDTQYF. CDR3 DNA: TGCGCCAGCAGCCCCAGCCCAAGTGGCACAGATACGCAGTATTTT. The genes are TRBV5-1 and TRBJ2-3; D gene unclear. From germline, CDR1 is SGHRS and CDR2 YFSETQ. Trimming shortened V by 4 bases and J by 1 base, and 13 bases separated the two germline ends. The CDR3 spans 15 residues.

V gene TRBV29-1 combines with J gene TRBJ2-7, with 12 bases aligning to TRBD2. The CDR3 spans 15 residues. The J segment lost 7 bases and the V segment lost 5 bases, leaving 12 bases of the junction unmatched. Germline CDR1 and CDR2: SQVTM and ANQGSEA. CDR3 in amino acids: CSVTSLAGGREEQYF. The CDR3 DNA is TGCAGCGTTACCTCCCTAGCGGGAGGGAGGGAAGAGCAGTACTTC.

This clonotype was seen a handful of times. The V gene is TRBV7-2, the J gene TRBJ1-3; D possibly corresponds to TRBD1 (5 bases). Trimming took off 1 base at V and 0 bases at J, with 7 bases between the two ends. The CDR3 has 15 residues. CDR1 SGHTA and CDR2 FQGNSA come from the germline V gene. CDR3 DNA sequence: TGTGCCAGCAGCTTAGACAGGACCTCTGGAAACACCATATATTTT. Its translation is CASSLDRTSGNTIYF.

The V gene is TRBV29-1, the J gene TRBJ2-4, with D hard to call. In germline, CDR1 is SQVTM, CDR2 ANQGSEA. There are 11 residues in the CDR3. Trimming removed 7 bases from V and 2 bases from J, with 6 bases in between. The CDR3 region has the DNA TGCAGCGGCGGTACCAAAAACATTCAGTACTTC. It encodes CSGGTKNIQYF.

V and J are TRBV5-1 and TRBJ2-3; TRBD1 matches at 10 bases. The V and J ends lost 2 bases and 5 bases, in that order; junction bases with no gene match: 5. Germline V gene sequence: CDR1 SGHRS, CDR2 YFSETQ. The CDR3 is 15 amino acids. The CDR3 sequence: CASSFDRGQGDTQYF. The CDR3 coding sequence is TGCGCCAGCAGCTTCGACAGGGGGCAAGGAGATACGCAGTATTTT. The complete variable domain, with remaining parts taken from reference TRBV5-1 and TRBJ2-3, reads KAGVTQTPRYLIKTRGQQVTLSCSPISGHRSVSWYQQTPGQGLQFLFEYFSETQRNKGNFPGRFSGRQFSNSRSEMNVSTLELGDSALYLCASSFDRGQGDTQYFGPGTRLTVL.

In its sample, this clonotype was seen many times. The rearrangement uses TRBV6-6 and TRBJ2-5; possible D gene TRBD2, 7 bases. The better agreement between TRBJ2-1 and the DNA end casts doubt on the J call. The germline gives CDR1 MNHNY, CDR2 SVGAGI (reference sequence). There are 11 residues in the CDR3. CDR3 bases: TGTGCCAGCACCGGCGGGGGCGAGCAGTTCTTC. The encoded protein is CASTGGGEQFF.

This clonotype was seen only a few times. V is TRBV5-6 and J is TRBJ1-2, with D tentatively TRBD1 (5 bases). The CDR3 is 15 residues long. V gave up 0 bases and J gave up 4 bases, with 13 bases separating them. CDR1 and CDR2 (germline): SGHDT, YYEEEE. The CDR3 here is CASSLEGVYSYGYTF. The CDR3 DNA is TGTGCCAGCAGCTTGGAAGGGGTTTATTCCTATGGCTACACCTTC. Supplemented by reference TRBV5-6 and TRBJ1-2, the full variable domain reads DAGVTQSPTHLIKTRGQQVTLRCSPKSGHDTVSWYQQALGQGPQFIFQYYEEEERQRGNFPDRFSGHQFPNYSSELNVNALLLGDSALYLCASSLEGVYSYGYTFGSGTRLTVV.

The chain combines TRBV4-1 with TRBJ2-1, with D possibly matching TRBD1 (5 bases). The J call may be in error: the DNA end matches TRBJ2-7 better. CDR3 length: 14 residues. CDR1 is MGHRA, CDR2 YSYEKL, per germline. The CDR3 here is CASSSITGTYEQYF. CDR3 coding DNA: TGCGCCAGCAGTTCTATTACAGGAACCTACGAGCAGTACTTC.

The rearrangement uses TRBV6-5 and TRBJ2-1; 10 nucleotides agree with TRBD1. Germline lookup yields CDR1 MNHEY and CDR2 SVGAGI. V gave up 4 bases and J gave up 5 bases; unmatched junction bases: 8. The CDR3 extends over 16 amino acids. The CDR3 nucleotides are TGTGCCAGCAGTTCGCCCCGGGACAGGGGAGACAATGAGCAGTTCTTC. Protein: CASSSPRDRGDNEQFF.

CDR3 in DNA: TGTGCCAGCAGCCAAACGGAGGGCCCCGGAGAGACCCAGTACTTC. Translated, it gives CASSQTEGPGETQYF. V gene TRBV7-2 combines with J gene TRBJ2-5; D possibly corresponds to TRBD2 (6 bases). Germline CDR1 is SGHTA and CDR2 is FQGNSA. The CDR3 totals 15 residues. The V and J ends lost 5 bases and 4 bases respectively, with 17 bases between them.

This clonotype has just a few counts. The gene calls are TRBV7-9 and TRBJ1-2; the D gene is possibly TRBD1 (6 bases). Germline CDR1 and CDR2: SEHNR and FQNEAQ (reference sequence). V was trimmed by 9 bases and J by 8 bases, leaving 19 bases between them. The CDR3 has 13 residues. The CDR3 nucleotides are TGTGCCAGTGACGGCGCCGAGGGGGTAGGCTACACCTTC. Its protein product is CASDGAEGVGYTF.